Listed below are T cell receptor beta chains from one sample, sequenced in a study of T cells after yellow fever vaccination. TCRdb itself ran the 5' RACE reads through MiXCR, one entry per CDR3 protein. The sample comprises some 420,000 distinct CDR3 sequences, over 15% of which are singletons, and over 15% rests with the top ten. This specimen consisted of PBMCs, obtained before the yellow fever booster vaccination. These receptors were obtained from a man between 18 and 29 years old who received the YFV17D yellow fever vaccine. The CDR3 runs from the conserved cysteine through the conserved F or W. A D gene is named only where the DNA matches it firmly. Size is omitted from some rows. Given values are once, few, many or a class for expanded clones.

few | TRBD2 | TRBJ2-1 | TRBV7-3 | 11 | CASSNSGVPFF | TGTGCCAGCAGTAATAGCGGGGTTCCGTTCTTC
many | TRBD2 | TRBJ2-3 | TRBV11-2 | 15 | CASSLRGGNTDTQYF | TGTGCCAGCAGCTTACGCGGGGGGAACACAGATACGCAGTATTTT
few | - | TRBJ1-1 | TRBV4-1 | 14 | CASSSRGGDTEAFF | TGCGCCAGCAGCTCCCGAGGGGGAGACACTGAAGCTTTCTTT
- | TRBD1 | TRBJ2-5 | TRBV7-6 | 17 | CASSLPAGTGNRETQYF | TGTGCCAGCAGCTTACCCGCCGGGACAGGGAATAGAGAGACCCAGTACTTC
- | - | TRBJ2-2 | TRBV6-2/TRBV6-3 | 16 | CASSAPPQLGIGELFF | TGTGCCAGCAGTGCCCCCCCGCAGCTAGGCATCGGGGAGCTGTTTTTT
few | - | TRBJ1-2 | TRBV11-2 | 13 | CASSLEALGDYTF | TGTGCCAGCAGCTTAGAGGCGCTCGGGGACTACACCTTC
few | TRBD1 | TRBJ2-4 | TRBV20-1 | 14 | CSGLTGLAKNIQYF | TGCAGTGGTCTGACAGGGTTAGCCAAAAACATTCAGTACTTC
- | - | TRBJ2-1 | TRBV15 | 14 | CATSRDRSYNEQFF | TGTGCCACCAGCAGAGATAGGTCCTACAATGAGCAGTTCTTC
- | - | TRBJ2-5 | TRBV6-5 | 16 | CASSVTIGLSQETQYF | TGTGCCAGCAGTGTTACGATCGGGCTTAGCCAAGAGACCCAGTACTTC
few | TRBD1 | TRBJ2-7 | TRBV29-1 | 13 | CSVTRQGRYEQYF | TGCAGCGTTACAAGACAGGGCCGCTACGAGCAGTACTTC